This TCR beta chain stems from a study of T cell responses to AZD1222 COVID-19 vaccine. Findings and limits, study-wide: None of the repertoires were sampled until the peak T cell response had passed. It should be noted that donors were predominantly white British and more often female, and clonal diversity was possibly underestimated. A rise in Spike-specific TCR breadth and depth followed two AZD1222 doses.

The CDR3 is 15 amino acids. Trimming cost V 6 bases and J 5 bases, with 16 bases left between them. Germline CDR1 is LNHDA and CDR2 is SQIVND (reference sequence). Profiled with immunoSEQ multiplex PCR; TCRdb holds only in-frame clones, not every one. The table has 90,000 to 120,000 clones, approximately 90% seen once. To note about this clone: Its matching antigen is unknown.

This TCR was sampled from an adult who received the AZD1222 COVID-19 vaccine. The chain is built from TRBV19 and TRBJ1-4; D possibly corresponds to TRBD1 (5 bases). Sequencing was performed on peripheral blood, taken 28 days after the second AZD1222 dose. The CDR3 DNA follows: TGTGCCAGTAGCAGATCCAGGGATTCAAATGAAAAACTGTTTTTT. It is translated as CASSRSRDSNEKLFF.